The 10 T cell receptor beta chains below were found in one sample sequenced in a study of CD8+CD57+ T cells in acquired aplastic anemia. Profiles of TCR beta VDJ and CDR3 were generated from a genomic DNA template. TCRdb analysed the reads with MiXCR anew, one entry per CDR3 protein. The repertoire has fewer than 200,000 distinct CDR3 sequences, 45% to 55% of them found once; the top ten carry roughly 1.1%. Patients sequenced had flow cytometry evidence of CD8+CD57+ cell expansion. The source material was sorted CD4+, CD8+, or CD8+CD57+ T cells (not recorded which) from PBMCs. The receptors were sampled from a human donor with aplastic anemia.

The chain has TRBV19 and TRBJ1-2; D is perhaps TRBD1 (6 bases). With 1 base removed from V and 6 bases from J, the gap between germline ends came to 6 bases. This CDR3 has 12 residues. Germline V gene data show CDR1 as LNHDA and CDR2 as SQIVND (reference sequence). CDR3: CASSIGTDGYTF. As DNA, the CDR3 is TGTGCCAGTAGTATAGGGACAGATGGCTACACCTTC.

As regards this clonotype: Lacking the conserved final phenylalanine or tryptophan, this CDR3 likely reflects a read error. The chain combines TRBV10-3 with TRBJ2-7, with 10 bases that match TRBD2. The CDR3 loop spans 15 amino acids. Germline V gene lookup returns CDR1 ENHRY and CDR2 SYGVKD. Trimming removed 4 bases from V and 5 bases from J; junction bases left unmatched: 8. CDR3 in amino acids: CAISAAGTSVDEQYY. CDR3 coding DNA: TGTGCCATCAGTGCGGCCGGGACTAGCGTTGACGAGCAGTACTAC.

The table lists this clonotype with many counts. This sequence joins TRBV7-8 and TRBJ2-6; TRBD1 aligns across 8 bases. The V and J ends lost 3 bases and 0 bases, in that order; junction bases with no gene match: 4. The CDR3 is 17 amino acids. Germline CDR1 SGHVS, CDR2 FQNEAQ. The chain's CDR3 is CASSFSGGLSGANVLTF. The CDR3 DNA reads TGTGCCAGCAGCTTTTCAGGGGGCCTCTCTGGGGCCAACGTCCTGACTTTC.

This clonotype was observed many times. The chain has TRBV7-6 and TRBJ2-6; 12 nucleotides agree with TRBD1. The CDR3 consists of 20 residues. Germline-derived CDR1 and CDR2 are SGHVS and FNYEAQ. With 0 bases clipped from V and 2 bases from J, the junction kept 8 bases outside the gene matches. CDR3 sequence: CASSLAPGQGASAGANVLTF. As DNA, the CDR3 is TGTGCCAGCAGCTTAGCTCCGGGACAGGGGGCGTCAGCTGGGGCCAACGTCCTGACTTTC. Combining the CDR3 with reference TRBV7-6 and TRBJ2-6 gives the whole variable domain GAGVSQSPRYKVTKRGQDVALRCDPISGHVSLYWYRQALGQGPEFLTYFNYEAQQDKSGLPNDRFSAERPEGSISTLTIQRTEQRDSAMYRCASSLAPGQGASAGANVLTFGAGSRLTVL.

The chain carries TRBV7-9 and TRBJ2-1; D is undetermined. V lost 2 bases, J lost 3 bases, and 5 bases lay in between. Germline assignment: CDR1 SEHNR and CDR2 FQNEAQ (reference sequence). CDR3 size: 13 residues. The DNA for the CDR3 is TGTGCCAGCAGCTTAATTAGCTACAATGAGCAGTTCTTC. Protein sequence: CASSLISYNEQFF.

The chain combines TRBV29-1 with TRBJ1-2; D is undetermined. Germline V CDR1 and CDR2: SQVTM, ANQGSEA. The CDR3 has 8 residues. The V gene lost 6 bases and the J gene lost 8 bases, with 4 bases spanning the gap. DNA of the CDR3: TGCAGCGTGGGGGGCTACACCTTC. Its protein product is CSVGGYTF.

This clonotype showed up many times. The chain is built from TRBV29-1 and TRBJ1-4; D is uncertain. This CDR3 has 12 amino acids. Trimming stripped 7 bases from V and 7 bases from J, with 13 bases between. Per germline, CDR1 SQVTM and CDR2 ANQGSEA. The CDR3 DNA reads as TGCAGCGGCCGGGTGATGGGTGAAAAACTGTTTTTT. This encodes CSGRVMGEKLFF.

V is TRBV7-2 and J is TRBJ1-2; unclear D gene. The CDR3 extends over 11 amino acids. Trimming took off 3 bases at V and 8 bases at J, with 7 bases between the two ends. CDR1 and CDR2 (germline): SGHTA, FQGNSA. CDR3 coding DNA: TGTGCCAGCAGCTTCACGAGGGGCTACACCTTC. It specifies CASSFTRGYTF.

The rearrangement uses TRBV5-1 and TRBJ2-7, with 10 positions matching TRBD1. Trimming cost V 4 bases and J 4 bases; bases outside gene matches: 5. Germline V CDR1 and CDR2: SGHRS, YFSETQ. The CDR3 has 14 residues. The CDR3 region is CASSVGQGGYEQYF. Written as DNA, the CDR3 is TGCGCCAGCAGCGTCGGACAGGGGGGGTACGAGCAGTACTTC.

The chain has TRBV7-3 and TRBJ1-1; D remains ambiguous. V was shortened by 4 bases and J by 2 bases, with 8 bases between the two germline ends. This CDR3 is built from 13 residues. Per germline, CDR1 SGHTA and CDR2 FQGTGA. The chain's CDR3 is CASSSAINTEAFF. DNA for the CDR3: TGTGCCAGCAGCTCAGCCATTAACACTGAAGCTTTCTTT. The full variable domain, in which reference TRBV7-3 and TRBJ1-1 provide the parts outside the CDR3, is GAGVSQTPSNKVTEKGKYVELRCDPISGHTALYWYRQSLGQGPEFLIYFQGTGAADDSGLPNDRFFAVRPEGSVSTLKIQRTERGDSAVYLCASSSAINTEAFFGQGTRLTVV.